Following are 11 T cell receptor beta chains from one sample sequenced in a study of cytomegalovirus exposure and HLA in healthy donors. PCR primers comprised 60 Vbeta and 13 Jbeta primers. The protocol was immunoSEQ multiplex PCR, while the TCRdb copy is restricted to in-frame clones and leaves out a portion. The sample lists 180,000 or so clones; roughly 85% were seen once. The sample consisted of PBMCs. The receptors shown here come from a man between 18 and 35 years old in good health and CMV-seropositive.

The rearrangement joins TRBV5-4 to TRBJ1-6; TRBD1 is a possible D gene (6 bases). The CDR3 is 13 residues long. Germline assignment: CDR1 SGHNT and CDR2 YYREEE (reference sequence). Trimming left V 5 bases short and J 4 bases short, with 7 bases between. The CDR3 is CASRRGYNSPLHF. CDR3 bases: TGTGCCAGCAGAAGGGGGTATAATTCACCCCTCCACTTT.

V gene TRBV21-1 combines with J gene TRBJ2-3; the table assigns TRBD2, which was not confirmed against the DNA. TRBV21-1 is deemed a pseudogene. The CDR3 runs to 12 residues. The CDR3 region has the DNA TGTGCCAGCAGCATCTACCCAGATACGCAGTATTTT. It translates to CASSIYPDTQYF.

The rearrangement links TRBV6-5 to TRBJ2-7, with TRBD1 identical over 7 bases. The CDR3 extends over 15 amino acids. Germline V gene lookup returns CDR1 MNHEY and CDR2 SVGAGI. V was pared by 1 base and J by 3 bases, with 6 bases of the junction left unmatched. In DNA form, the CDR3 reads TGTGCCAGCAGTTACTGGGGGACAGTTAACTACGAGCAGTACTTC. The encoded protein is CASSYWGTVNYEQYF.

The genes are TRBV7-2 and TRBJ2-7; 12 positions match TRBD2. CDR1 is SGHTA and CDR2 is FQGNSA in the germline V gene. This CDR3 comprises 17 residues. V lost 3 bases, J lost 7 bases, and 13 bases stayed unmatched. The CDR3 loop reads CASSFFLTSGGTGEQYF. The CDR3 DNA sequence: TGTGCCAGCAGCTTCTTCCTCACTAGCGGGGGGACGGGGGAGCAGTACTTC.

The V gene is TRBV5-1, the J gene TRBJ1-2; 7 positions match TRBD1. Trimming at V came to 3 bases and at J to 8 bases, leaving 13 bases not matched to a gene. CDR3 length: 15 amino acids. Germline values: CDR1 SGHRS, CDR2 YFSETQ. The DNA for the CDR3 is TGCGCCAGCAGCTCGGGGGACCAGGACAGGTTGGGCTACACCTTC. Protein sequence: CASSSGDQDRLGYTF.

This clone has a single count. This sequence joins TRBV19 and TRBJ2-5; TRBD1 agrees at 9 bases. Germline loops: CDR1 LNHDA, CDR2 SQIVND (reference sequence). V dropped 5 bases and J dropped 7; count of bases not matched to a gene: 14. The CDR3 has 16 amino acids. The CDR3 nucleotides read TGTGCCAGTAGTGCCCCGGTGACAGGGGGGCATCGGACCCAGTACTTC. As protein: CASSAPVTGGHRTQYF.

This chain uses TRBV6-6 with TRBJ2-3; D possibly corresponds to TRBD1 (6 bases). Trimming stripped 4 bases from V and 4 bases from J, with 12 bases between. The CDR3 has 14 amino acids. The germline V gene has CDR1 MNHNY and CDR2 SVGAGI (reference sequence). The CDR3 DNA follows: TGTGCCAGCAGTTGGACAGAGGGGGCAGATACGCAGTATTTT. This gives the protein CASSWTEGADTQYF.

The J gene is TRBJ2-7, the V gene TRBV7-9, with D maybe TRBD1 (5 bases). CDR1 is SEHNR and CDR2 is FQNEAQ in the germline V gene (reference sequence). V gave up 0 bases and J gave up 0 bases, with 6 bases separating them. The CDR3 spans 14 residues. Here the CDR3 DNA reads TGTGCCAGCAGCTTAGCGGACAACTCCTACGAGCAGTACTTC. This codes for CASSLADNSYEQYF.

The chain recombines TRBV30 with TRBJ2-5; D perhaps matches TRBD1 (6 bases). Between the trimmed V and J ends, which lost 8 bases and 3 bases, there was a span of 16 bases. From germline, CDR1 is GTSNPN and CDR2 SVGIG (reference sequence). The CDR3 totals 13 residues. The CDR3 loop is CAATTGPKETQYF. DNA for the CDR3: TGTGCCGCCACGACAGGTCCGAAAGAGACCCAGTACTTC.

This rearrangement joins TRBV27 to TRBJ2-5, with 9 bases fitting TRBD2. Looked up from germline, CDR1 is MNHEY and CDR2 is SMNVEV (reference sequence). The CDR3 is 16 residues long. With 4 bases clipped from V and 5 bases from J, the junction kept 11 bases outside the gene matches. DNA for the CDR3: TGTGCCAGCAGTTCAGACCGAGCGGGGGGTATGGAGACCCAGTACTTC. As protein: CASSSDRAGGMETQYF.

The chain recombines TRBV5-1 with TRBJ1-5; D is undetermined. The V gene's germline CDR1 is SGHRS and CDR2 YFSETQ. There are 16 residues in the CDR3. The V gene lost 4 bases and the J gene lost 0 bases, with 14 bases spanning the gap. CDR3 in DNA: TGCGCCAGCAGCGTGGACCCCCTCTATAGCAATCAGCCCCAGCATTTT. It is translated as CASSVDPLYSNQPQHF.